Shown below are 18 T cell receptor beta chains from a single sample sequenced in a study of technical replicates of blood from a handful of donors. TCRdb's table, derived via immunoSEQ multiplex PCR, lists solely in-frame clones and lacks some. The sample includes about 81,000 clones, 80% to 90% of them seen just once. The sequencing sample was made of PBMCs. The receptors come from a human donor in good health. Some clones in this sample may be carry-over from other donors' samples.

The chain has TRBV4-3 and TRBJ2-7; tentative D call: TRBD2 (6 bases). V was clipped by 0 bases and J by 5 bases, with 17 bases between them. CDR3 length: 16 amino acids. The germline CDR1 and CDR2 sequences are LGHNA and YSLEER. The CDR3 loop is CASSQDRAGGGNEQYF. CDR3 DNA: TGCGCCAGCAGCCAAGATAGGGCTGGGGGAGGCAACGAGCAGTACTTC.

The chain couples TRBV4-3 to TRBJ2-7; the match to TRBD2 covers 8 bases. The CDR3 extends over 14 amino acids. V trimming: 0 bases; J trimming: 7 bases; junction bases outside the gene matches: 5. Germline loops: CDR1 LGHNA, CDR2 YSLEER. The CDR3 loop reads CASSQEAGAGEQYF. The CDR3, as DNA: TGCGCCAGCAGCCAAGAAGCGGGAGCCGGGGAGCAGTACTTC.

This clone appeared once. This chain links TRBV5-1 with TRBJ1-2; maybe TRBD1 (6 bases). V dropped 0 bases and J dropped 6 bases, with 9 bases sitting between them. This CDR3 is built from 13 residues. The V gene's germline CDR1 is SGHRS and CDR2 YFSETQ. CDR3 region: CASSLVGADGYTF. The CDR3 coding sequence is TGCGCCAGCAGCTTGGTGGGGGCTGATGGCTACACCTTC.

The chain joins TRBV7-9 to TRBJ1-1; D may be TRBD1 (5 bases). The V end lost 5 bases, the J end lost 1 base, and 8 bases lay between the germline ends. The CDR3 is made up of 13 amino acids. Per the germline V gene, CDR1 is SEHNR and CDR2 is FQNEAQ (reference sequence). The chain's CDR3 is CASSPTGNTEAFF. DNA for the CDR3: TGTGCCAGCAGCCCCACAGGGAACACTGAAGCTTTCTTT.

The chain combines TRBV7-9 with TRBJ1-4, with TRBD1 as a possible D gene (6 bases). CDR1 and CDR2 from the germline V gene are SEHNR and FQNEAQ (reference sequence). The V end lost 5 bases, the J end lost 8 bases, and 12 bases lay between the germline ends. The CDR3 extends over 13 amino acids. The CDR3 sequence is CASSRGSEEKLFF. CDR3 coding DNA: TGTGCCAGCAGCAGGGGGAGTGAAGAAAAACTGTTTTTT.

This clone showed up just once. The V gene is TRBV21-1, the J gene TRBJ2-7; the listed D gene, TRBD2, was not tested against the DNA. TRBV21-1 is a pseudogene. The length of the CDR3 is 20 residues. CDR3 DNA: TGTGCCAGCAGCAAAGCTGTCCTGACTAGCGGGACCGAGACTACCTACGAGCAGTACTTC. This codes for CASSKAVLTSGTETTYEQYF.

This rearrangement joins TRBV4-1 to TRBJ2-7; TRBD2 is a possible D gene (5 bases). Trimming took off 4 bases at V and 7 bases at J, with 17 bases between the two ends. Germline V gene lookup returns CDR1 MGHRA and CDR2 YSYEKL. The CDR3 contains 14 residues. This CDR3 reads CASSPVFRPGEQYF. As DNA, the CDR3 is TGCGCCAGCAGCCCCGTGTTTCGGCCGGGGGAGCAGTACTTC.

The rearrangement uses TRBV11-2 and TRBJ2-7, with 7 nucleotides matching TRBD2. This CDR3 is built from 15 residues. With 5 bases clipped from V and 2 bases from J, the junction kept 9 bases outside the gene matches. Germline lookup yields CDR1 SGHAT and CDR2 FQNNGV. CDR3 amino acids: CASSPGGSSPYEQYF. CDR3 coding DNA: TGTGCCAGCAGCCCAGGCGGGAGCTCGCCCTACGAGCAGTACTTC.

The chain uses TRBV9 and TRBJ2-1, with a possible D match to TRBD1 (6 bases). The CDR3 spans 13 residues. V lost 3 bases to trimming and J lost 11 bases, with 15 bases between them. Per the germline V gene, CDR1 is SGDLS and CDR2 is YYNGEE. The CDR3 spells CASSGMGHEKQFF. The CDR3, as DNA: TGTGCCAGCAGCGGGATGGGACACGAGAAGCAGTTCTTC.

On this clone: At the DNA level, this CDR3 is encoded by other sequences in the same sample as well. The rearrangement joins TRBV30 to TRBJ1-5; no firm D call. Germline CDR1 is GTSNPN and CDR2 is SVGIG (reference sequence). There are 14 residues in the CDR3. V shed 3 bases and J shed 0 bases, with 9 bases lying between them. The CDR3, as DNA: TGTGCCTGGAGCCCGGGTCTTAGCAATCAGCCCCAGCATTTT. This codes for CAWSPGLSNQPQHF.

This clone was seen once. The rearrangement links TRBV7-2 to TRBJ1-2; D gene uncertain. The CDR3 contains 11 residues. Trimming removed 5 bases at V and 4 bases at J, with 5 bases between. The V gene's germline CDR1 is SGHTA and CDR2 FQGNSA. The CDR3 loop is CASSPVYGYTF. In DNA form, the CDR3 reads TGTGCCAGCAGCCCCGTCTATGGCTACACCTTC.

The chain links TRBV28 to TRBJ2-1; possibly TRBD2 for D (7 bases). CDR1 and CDR2 (germline): MDHEN, SYDVKM. Trimming removed 2 bases from V and 14 bases from J, with 16 bases in between. This CDR3 comprises 13 residues. CDR3 nucleotide sequence: TGTGCCAGCAGTTTAAGTGCGGGGGCGGGGAAGTTCTTC. The encoded protein is CASSLSAGAGKFF.

V gene TRBV9 combines with J gene TRBJ2-1; 8 nucleotides match TRBD2. CDR3 size: 15 residues. CDR1 is SGDLS, CDR2 YYNGEE, per germline. Trimming took 3 bases from V and 4 from J; bases not matched to a gene: 6. In nucleotides, the CDR3 is TGTGCCAGCAGCGCCAGCGGGGGCCATTACAATGAGCAGTTCTTC. Protein: CASSASGGHYNEQFF.

This sequence joins TRBV9 and TRBJ2-2; 8 bases are shared with TRBD2. V lost 0 bases, J lost 5 bases, and 6 bases stayed unmatched. Germline V gene lookup returns CDR1 SGDLS and CDR2 YYNGEE. This CDR3 is 16 amino acids long. CDR3 protein: CASSVGVAGNTGELFF. CDR3 coding DNA: TGTGCCAGCAGCGTAGGGGTAGCGGGAAATACCGGGGAGCTGTTTTTT.

CDR3 DNA: TGTGCCAGCTCACCACCCGGGGAGACCCAGTACTTC. This codes for CASSPPGETQYF. The chain combines TRBV18 with TRBJ2-5; no definite D call. Per germline, CDR1 KGHSH and CDR2 LQKENI. The CDR3 extends over 12 amino acids. Trimming removed 0 bases at V and 5 bases at J, with 4 bases between.

The rearrangement uses TRBV6-5 and TRBJ2-5; a weak D match, TRBD2 (6 bases). Trimming took 2 bases from V and 3 from J, leaving 10 bases between them. Per the germline V gene, CDR1 is MNHEY and CDR2 is SVGAGI. The CDR3 is made up of 14 amino acids. The CDR3 coding sequence is TGTGCCAGCAGTTACCGGGACTGGAAAGAGACCCAGTACTTC. Translating it yields CASSYRDWKETQYF.

This clone was seen once. This sequence joins TRBV7-9 and TRBJ2-3; D not certain. Germline V gene lookup returns CDR1 SEHNR and CDR2 FQNEAQ (reference sequence). The CDR3 runs to 14 residues. The V end lost 4 bases, the J end lost 0 bases, and 8 bases lay between the germline ends. The CDR3 DNA reads as TGTGCCAGCAGCTCCCAGGCTAGCACAGATACGCAGTATTTT. It encodes CASSSQASTDTQYF. Variable domain in full (rest from reference TRBV7-9 and TRBJ2-3): DTGVSQNPRHKITKRGQNVTFRCDPISEHNRLYWYRQTLGQGPEFLTYFQNEAQLEKSRLLSDRFSAERPKGSFSTLEIQRTEQGDSAMYLCASSSQASTDTQYFGPGTRLTVL.

The rearrangement links TRBV14 to TRBJ1-2; unclear D gene. V was trimmed by 1 base and J by 5 bases, leaving 8 bases between them. The CDR3 has 13 residues. Looked up from germline, CDR1 is SGHDN and CDR2 is FVKESK. CDR3 in amino acids: CASSQVSGYGYTF. CDR3 nucleotide sequence: TGTGCCAGCAGCCAAGTGTCGGGATATGGCTACACCTTC.